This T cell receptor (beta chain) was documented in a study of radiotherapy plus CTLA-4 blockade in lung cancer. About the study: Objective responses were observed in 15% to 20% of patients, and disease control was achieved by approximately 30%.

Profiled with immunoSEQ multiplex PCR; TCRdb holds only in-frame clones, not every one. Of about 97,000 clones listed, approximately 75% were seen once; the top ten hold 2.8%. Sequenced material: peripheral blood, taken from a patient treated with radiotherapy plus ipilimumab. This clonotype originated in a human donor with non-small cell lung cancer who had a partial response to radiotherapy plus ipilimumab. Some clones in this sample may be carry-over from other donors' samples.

The CDR3 sequence is CASSSRDNTDTQYF. Written as DNA, the CDR3 is TGTGCCAGCTCATCCCGGGACAACACAGATACGCAGTATTTT. V usage is TRBV18 and J usage is TRBJ2-3; D is possibly TRBD1 (6 bases). Germline loops: CDR1 KGHSH, CDR2 LQKENI. Trimming pared 5 bases from V and 2 bases from J, leaving 11 bases between. This CDR3 spans 14 amino acids.